The clone carrying this T cell receptor beta chain occurred a few times. The data derive from a study of blood T cell repertoires in COVID-19. Looking at the study overall: Sites in the United States, Italy and Spain provided acute and convalescent COVID-19 samples.

Participants spanned ages about 18 to 100 years and resided in 20 to 30 US areas. Study processing details: By means of reference gene primer amplification, nucleated cell counts were estimated. Using immunoSEQ multiplex PCR, the repertoire was profiled, and TCRdb retains in-frame clones only, with some absent. The V and J calls and the clone size are those of that table, but D and trimming were determined from the DNA. Of over 150,000 clones listed, 70% to 85% are singletons. The CDR3 consists of 16 residues. Germline assignment: CDR1 SNHLY and CDR2 FYNNEI. Trimming removed 5 bases from V and 3 bases from J, with 17 bases in between.

This TCR was recovered from a young woman who had recovered from COVID-19. Source material: PBMCs or T cells enriched from blood (not recorded which). The genes are TRBV2 and TRBJ1-5, with unresolved D. The CDR3 sequence: CASSPDGKGYNQPQHF. In nucleotides, the CDR3 is TGTGCCAGCAGTCCGGACGGGAAGGGATACAATCAGCCCCAGCATTTT. The whole variable domain, remainder taken from reference TRBV2 and TRBJ1-5, is EPEVTQTPSHQVTQMGQEVILRCVPISNHLYFYWYRQILGQKVEFLVSFYNNEISEKSEIFDDQFSVERPDGSNFTLKIRSTKLEDSAMYFCASSPDGKGYNQPQHFGDGTRLSIL.